A single sample is the source of the 25 T cell receptor beta chains below, sequenced in a study of chemoradiotherapy in HPV16-positive cancers (dated by TCRdb to between 2021 and 2024). Preparation of the library involved the immunoSEQ multiplex PCR assay. TCRdb took over this immuneACCESS table, retaining in-frame rearrangements with V and J assigned. Such tables are incomplete; in checked studies, under half of the missing clones stem from an unresolved V gene, and the remainder is unexplained. The sample table shows a few thousand clones, and 78% are seen once. Jointly, the top ten make up less than 20% of the sample. The sequences come from tumor tissue, collected from a patient who underwent chemoradiotherapy. The source of these receptors is a human donor with HPV-associated anogenital cancer.

The V gene is TRBV6-5, the J gene TRBJ2-1; a possible D gene is TRBD2 (5 bases). The germline V and J ends were trimmed by 5 bases and 4 bases, with 9 bases remaining between them. CDR1 and CDR2 (germline): MNHEY, SVGAGI. This CDR3 has 13 amino acids. This CDR3 is CASSRRGYNEQFF. The CDR3 DNA reads TGTGCCAGCAGTCGACGGGGATACAATGAGCAGTTCTTC.

This chain joins TRBV5-6 and TRBJ1-3; perhaps TRBD1 as D (5 bases). Deletions cut 3 bases from V and 1 base from J, with 17 bases between. The CDR3 covers 17 residues. Germline V gene lookup returns CDR1 SGHDT and CDR2 YYEEEE. In nucleotides, the CDR3 is TGTGCCAGCAGCTCTCTACCCGGGGGATGGTCTGGAAACACCATATATTTT. The encoded protein is CASSSLPGGWSGNTIYF. The full variable domain, completed using reference TRBV5-6 and TRBJ1-3, is DAGVTQSPTHLIKTRGQQVTLRCSPKSGHDTVSWYQQALGQGPQFIFQYYEEEERQRGNFPDRFSGHQFPNYSSELNVNALLLGDSALYLCASSSLPGGWSGNTIYFGEGSWLTVV.

This clone was found a few times. Other DNA sequences in the same sample also yield this CDR3. The V call is TRBV7-8, the J call TRBJ2-7, with D maybe TRBD2 (6 bases). Germline-derived CDR1 and CDR2 are SGHVS and FQNEAQ. CDR3 length equals 13 residues. The V end lost 5 bases, the J end lost 5 bases, and 13 bases lay between the germline ends. The CDR3 region is CASSPWGGHEQYF. The CDR3 DNA is TGTGCCAGCAGCCCGTGGGGAGGACACGAGCAGTACTTC.

This clone was observed a few times. The chain has TRBV5-1 and TRBJ1-4; tentative D call: TRBD1 (5 bases). V was clipped by 0 bases and J by 0 bases, with 9 bases between them. There are 16 residues in the CDR3. Per the germline V gene, CDR1 is SGHRS and CDR2 is YFSETQ. The CDR3 sequence: CASSLAGPATNEKLFF. DNA of the CDR3: TGCGCCAGCAGCTTGGCAGGGCCTGCAACTAATGAAAAACTGTTTTTT.

The chain links TRBV30 to TRBJ1-4; D unclear. The V gene lost 1 base and the J gene lost 4 bases, with 10 bases spanning the gap. The germline V gene has CDR1 GTSNPN and CDR2 SVGIG (reference sequence). This CDR3 is built from 14 residues. CDR3 in DNA: TGTGCCTGGAGTGGAGGACGGCTTAATGAAAAACTGTTTTTT. Protein sequence: CAWSGGRLNEKLFF.

J is TRBJ2-7 and V is TRBV6-5; TRBD1 aligns across 7 bases. V lost 5 bases to trimming and J lost 7 bases; unmatched junction nucleotides: 5. This CDR3 contains 12 residues. Germline V gene lookup returns CDR1 MNHEY and CDR2 SVGAGI. For the CDR3, the DNA is TGTGCCAGCAGTCCACAGGGGCTTGAGCAGTACTTC. Its protein is CASSPQGLEQYF.

V and J are TRBV6-4 and TRBJ2-3; 10 bases align to TRBD2. The CDR3 extends over 15 amino acids. V gave up 2 bases and J gave up 4 bases; unmatched junction bases: 3. Germline lookup yields CDR1 MRHNA and CDR2 SNTAGT. The CDR3 is CASSDSGGAADTQYF. As DNA, the CDR3 is TGTGCCAGCAGTGACAGCGGGGGGGCCGCAGATACGCAGTATTTT.

V usage is TRBV18 and J usage is TRBJ2-1, with D possibly being TRBD1 (5 bases). This CDR3 is built from 14 residues. From germline, CDR1 is KGHSH and CDR2 LQKENI. V was clipped by 0 bases and J by 14 bases, with 17 bases between them. Written as DNA, the CDR3 is TGTGCCAGCTCACCACCACAGGTTAGAGATAGAGAGTTCTTC. Residues: CASSPPQVRDREFF.

The rearrangement uses TRBV28 and TRBJ2-1; D is possibly TRBD1 (5 bases). Germline CDR1 and CDR2: MDHEN and SYDVKM. The CDR3 loop spans 14 amino acids. The ends were cut back, 3 bases at V and 4 bases at J, with 10 bases in the middle. The CDR3 region is CASSFNRQYNEQFF. CDR3 in DNA: TGTGCCAGCAGTTTTAACCGACAGTACAATGAGCAGTTCTTC.

CDR3 DNA sequence: TGTGCCAGCAGTGAAGGACTAGCGGGGGCAGATACGCAGTATTTT. Translation gives CASSEGLAGADTQYF. The rearrangement links TRBV6-4 to TRBJ2-3; 13 bases align to TRBD2. The CDR3 loop spans 15 amino acids. Germline V gives CDR1 MRHNA, CDR2 SNTAGT. With V trimmed by 3 bases and J by 4 bases, 1 base remained unmatched.

The CDR3 DNA reads TGTGCCATCAGTGGATTTGGGAATGAGCAGTTCTTC. It is translated as CAISGFGNEQFF. The chain employs TRBV10-3 and TRBJ2-1; D is unresolved. The CDR3 extends over 12 amino acids. Germline lookup yields CDR1 ENHRY and CDR2 SYGVKD. V was clipped by 4 bases and J by 7 bases, with 8 bases between them.

The V gene is TRBV30, the J gene TRBJ2-2, with D possibly being TRBD2 (6 bases). Trimming shortened V by 0 bases and J by 4 bases, and 12 bases separated the two germline ends. Germline lookup yields CDR1 GTSNPN and CDR2 SVGIG (reference sequence). This CDR3 comprises 15 residues. This CDR3 is CAWSVPGTLTGELFF. The CDR3 bases are TGTGCCTGGAGTGTCCCGGGGACTCTCACCGGGGAGCTGTTTTTT.

This clone was recorded a few times. The chain is built from TRBV13 and TRBJ2-5, with 9 bases aligning to TRBD2. Germline loops: CDR1 PRHDT, CDR2 FYEKMQ (reference sequence). Trimming cost V 3 bases and J 5 bases; bases outside gene matches: 7. The CDR3 sequence is 15 residues long. CDR3 bases: TGTGCCAGCAGCTTGGGCGGGGGGGCCGGTGAGACCCAGTACTTC. Translating gives CASSLGGGAGETQYF.

This CDR3 is CASRGGHTEAFF. The CDR3 DNA follows: TGTGCCAGCAGGGGCGGCCACACTGAAGCTTTCTTT. The chain has TRBV7-9 and TRBJ1-1; D ambiguous. Trimming stripped 6 bases from V and 3 bases from J, with 8 bases between. The CDR3 extends over 12 amino acids. Germline CDR1 is SEHNR and CDR2 is FQNEAQ (reference sequence).

The CDR3 is CASSITGGSETQYF. As DNA, the CDR3 is TGTGCCAGTAGTATAACAGGGGGTTCGGAGACCCAGTACTTC. The V gene is TRBV19, the J gene TRBJ2-5, with 8 nucleotides matching TRBD1. V shed 2 bases and J 5 bases; nucleotides not matched to a gene: 4. CDR1 LNHDA and CDR2 SQIVND come from the germline V gene (reference sequence). The CDR3 extends over 14 amino acids.

This clone showed up just a few times. CDR3 protein: CASSLAQSYNSPLHF. The CDR3 nucleotides read TGTGCCAGCAGCTTAGCACAGAGCTATAATTCACCCCTCCACTTT. V gene TRBV7-2 combines with J gene TRBJ1-6; D ambiguous. The CDR3 is made up of 15 amino acids. The V gene lost 0 bases and the J gene lost 3 bases, with 6 bases spanning the gap. In germline, CDR1 is SGHTA, CDR2 FQGNSA.

The chain recombines TRBV4-2 with TRBJ1-2; 8 bases are a match to TRBD1. V lost 1 base and J lost 9; bases outside the gene matches: 10. Germline V lookup: CDR1 LGHNA, CDR2 YNFKEQ. This CDR3 has 15 amino acids. The CDR3 loop reads CASSQGQGAISSYTF. CDR3 DNA: TGTGCCAGCAGCCAAGGGCAGGGGGCCATTAGCAGCTACACCTTC.

Here the CDR3 reads CASSLIEGLTEAFF. CDR3 nucleotide sequence: TGTGCCAGCAGCTTAATTGAGGGGCTGACTGAAGCTTTCTTT. The V gene is TRBV7-9, the J gene TRBJ1-1; possible D gene TRBD1, 5 bases. This CDR3 spans 14 amino acids. Per germline, CDR1 SEHNR and CDR2 FQNEAQ (reference sequence). Trimming cost V 2 bases and J 5 bases, with 12 bases left between them.

The chain recombines TRBV5-8 with TRBJ1-2, with no clear D. The CDR3 is 12 amino acids. Germline lookup yields CDR1 SGHTS and CDR2 YDEGEE. V lost 6 bases, J lost 4 bases, and 10 bases lay in between. The CDR3 DNA sequence: TGTGCCAGCACCACGTGGGGCTATGGCTACACCTTC. This codes for CASTTWGYGYTF. The full variable domain, with the rest looked up from reference TRBV5-8 and TRBJ1-2, is EAGVTQSPTHLIKTRGQQATLRCSPISGHTSVYWYQQALGLGLQFLLWYDEGEERNRGNFPPRFSGRQFPNYSSELNVNALELEDSALYLCASTTWGYGYTFGSGTRLTVV.

The chain has TRBV27 and TRBJ1-1; the D gene is possibly TRBD1 (5 bases). Trimming pared 5 bases from V and 1 base from J, leaving 11 bases between. This CDR3 contains 14 residues. Germline V gene data show CDR1 as MNHEY and CDR2 as SMNVEV (reference sequence). This CDR3 reads CASSRDGWNTEAFF. CDR3 nucleotide sequence: TGTGCCAGCAGTAGGGACGGATGGAACACTGAAGCTTTCTTT.

V gene TRBV28 combines with J gene TRBJ1-1; 7 bases line up with TRBD1. CDR3 size: 13 residues. The ends lost 2 bases at V and 7 bases at J; junction bases unmatched: 4. In germline, CDR1 is MDHEN, CDR2 SYDVKM. CDR3 DNA: TGTGCCAGCAGTTTAACGGGGGACAGTGAAGCTTTCTTT. Its translation: CASSLTGDSEAFF.

This clone was counted a few times. V gene TRBV11-3 combines with J gene TRBJ2-2; D remains unclear. CDR3 length: 12 residues. Trimming pared 5 bases from V and 6 bases from J, leaving 7 bases between. CDR1 is SGHNT and CDR2 is YENEEA in the germline V gene. The CDR3: CASSTRSGELFF. CDR3 coding DNA: TGTGCCAGCAGCACGAGGTCCGGGGAGCTGTTTTTT.

The chain combines TRBV6-4 with TRBJ2-7; D is undetermined. The CDR3 spans 16 residues. Germline loops: CDR1 MRHNA, CDR2 SNTAGT. The germline V and J ends were trimmed by 0 bases and 1 base, with 13 bases remaining between them. CDR3 residues: CASSDSPSPMSYEQYF. As DNA, the CDR3 is TGTGCCAGCAGTGACTCCCCAAGCCCCATGTCCTACGAGCAGTACTTC.

The chain has TRBV7-3 and TRBJ2-3, with no clear D. CDR1 and CDR2 (germline): SGHTA, FQGTGA. V dropped 1 base and J dropped 4 bases, with 12 bases sitting between them. This CDR3 spans 15 amino acids. CDR3 DNA sequence: TGTGCCAGCAGCTTAAGTGTCGTCGGCGCAGATACGCAGTATTTT. It codes for CASSLSVVGADTQYF. The variable domain in full, with the rest retrieved from reference TRBV7-3 and TRBJ2-3, is GAGVSQTPSNKVTEKGKYVELRCDPISGHTALYWYRQSLGQGPEFLIYFQGTGAADDSGLPNDRFFAVRPEGSVSTLKIQRTERGDSAVYLCASSLSVVGADTQYFGPGTRLTVL.

The V call is TRBV6-1, the J call TRBJ1-4; weak D call: TRBD1 (6 bases). CDR3 length: 15 amino acids. Germline CDR1 and CDR2: MNHNS and SASEGT. With 6 bases removed from V and 4 bases from J, the gap between germline ends came to 15 bases. The DNA of the CDR3 is TGTGCCAGCAGCGCGACCGGGACAAATAATGAAAAACTGTTTTTT. Translated: CASSATGTNNEKLFF.